This entry describes one T cell receptor beta chain. Its antigen is as yet unknown. TCRdb reanalysed the reads using MiXCR and keeps one entry per CDR3 protein. In the table there are around 740,000 distinct CDR3 sequences, about 40% of which are singletons. The germline V and J ends were trimmed by 3 bases and 8 bases, with 17 bases remaining between them. CDR3 length: 15 residues. Germline V gene data show CDR1 as SEHNR and CDR2 as FQNEAQ (reference sequence). This specimen comes from a study of T cell repertoires in cytomegalovirus infection. Study-level points and caveats: Adding up the frequency of public TCR beta families identified people who carried CMV plus the relevant HLA.

The sequencing input was PBMCs. The source of this sequence is a human donor in good health (CMV status not recorded). Some clones in this sample may be carry-over from other donors' samples. This chain uses TRBV7-9 with TRBJ2-1; maybe TRBD2 (5 bases). CDR3 in DNA: TGTGCCAGCAGCTTCGGGCAGGTTCGGGGTCATGAGCAGTTCTTC. Translation: CASSFGQVRGHEQFF.